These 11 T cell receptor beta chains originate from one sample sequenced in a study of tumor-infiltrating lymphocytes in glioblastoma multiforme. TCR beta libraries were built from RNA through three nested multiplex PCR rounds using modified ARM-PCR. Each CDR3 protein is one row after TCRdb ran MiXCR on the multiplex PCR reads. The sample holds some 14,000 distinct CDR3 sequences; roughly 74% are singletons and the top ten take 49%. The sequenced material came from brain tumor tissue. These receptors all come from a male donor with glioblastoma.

CDR3 region: CASRTTGEGGKTQYF. The CDR3 DNA follows: TGTGCCAGCAGGACCACAGGGGAAGGTGGAAAGACCCAGTACTTC. V and J are TRBV12-3 or TRBV12-4 and TRBJ2-5, with 7 bases matching TRBD1. The trim removed 6 bases at V and 6 bases at J, leaving 13 bases unmatched. This CDR3 comprises 15 residues.

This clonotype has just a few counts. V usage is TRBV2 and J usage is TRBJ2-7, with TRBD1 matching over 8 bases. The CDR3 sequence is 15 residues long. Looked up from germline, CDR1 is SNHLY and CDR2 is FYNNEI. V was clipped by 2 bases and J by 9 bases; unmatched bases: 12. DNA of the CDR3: TGTGCCAGCAGTGAACCGACAGGGGCATCTGGTGTGCAGTACTTC. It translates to CASSEPTGASGVQYF.

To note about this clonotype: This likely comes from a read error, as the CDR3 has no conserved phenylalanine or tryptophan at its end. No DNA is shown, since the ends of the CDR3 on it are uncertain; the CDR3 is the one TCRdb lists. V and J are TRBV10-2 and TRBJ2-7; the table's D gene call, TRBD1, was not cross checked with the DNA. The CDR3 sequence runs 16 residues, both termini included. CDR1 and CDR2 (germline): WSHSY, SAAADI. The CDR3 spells CASSRIRDMSSYERYL.

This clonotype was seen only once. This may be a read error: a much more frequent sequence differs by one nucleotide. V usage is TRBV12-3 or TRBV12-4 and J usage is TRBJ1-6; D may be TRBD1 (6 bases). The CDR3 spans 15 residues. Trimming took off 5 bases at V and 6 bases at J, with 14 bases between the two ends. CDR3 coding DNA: TGTGCCAGCAGTCCTAGGACAGATTTTAATTCACCCCTCCACTTT. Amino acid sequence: CASSPRTDFNSPLHF.

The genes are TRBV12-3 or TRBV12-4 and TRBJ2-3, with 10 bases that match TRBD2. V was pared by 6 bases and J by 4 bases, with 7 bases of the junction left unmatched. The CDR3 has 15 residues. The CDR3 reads CASSLSSGRADTQYF. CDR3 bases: TGTGCCAGCAGCTTATCTAGCGGGAGAGCAGATACGCAGTATTTT.

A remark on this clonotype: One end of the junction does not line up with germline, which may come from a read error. The DNA of the CDR3 is TGTGCCAGAAGTGAACCGGCAGGGGGATCGGGGGCCAACGTCCTGACTTTC. Amino acids: CARSEPAGGSGANVLTF. The rearrangement uses TRBV6-1 and TRBJ2-6; TRBD1 aligns across 7 bases. This CDR3 contains 17 residues. Germline V gives CDR1 MNHNS, CDR2 SASEGT.

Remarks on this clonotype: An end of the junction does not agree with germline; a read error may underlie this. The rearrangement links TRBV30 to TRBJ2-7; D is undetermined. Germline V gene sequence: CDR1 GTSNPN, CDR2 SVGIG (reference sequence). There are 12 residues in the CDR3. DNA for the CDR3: TGTGCCTGGAGTGGCCACTCCTACGACCAGTACTTC. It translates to CAWSGHSYDQYF. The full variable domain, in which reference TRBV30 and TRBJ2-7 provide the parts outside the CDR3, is SQTIHQWPATLVQPVGSPLSLECTVEGTSNPNLYWYRQAAGRGLQLLFYSVGIGQISSEVPQNLSASRPQDRQFILSSKKLLLSDSGFYLCAWSGHSYDQYFGPGTRLTVT.

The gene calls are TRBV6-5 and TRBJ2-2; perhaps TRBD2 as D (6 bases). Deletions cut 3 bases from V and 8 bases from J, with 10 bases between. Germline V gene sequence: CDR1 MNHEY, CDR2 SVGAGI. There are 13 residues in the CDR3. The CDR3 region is CASSYAGRGELFF. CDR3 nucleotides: TGTGCCAGCAGTTATGCAGGGAGGGGGGAGCTGTTTTTT.

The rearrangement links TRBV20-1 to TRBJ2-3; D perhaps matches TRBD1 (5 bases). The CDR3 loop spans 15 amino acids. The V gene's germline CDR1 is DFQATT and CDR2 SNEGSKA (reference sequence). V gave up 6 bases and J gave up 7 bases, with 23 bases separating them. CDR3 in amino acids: CSALRARTTLNTQYF. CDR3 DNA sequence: TGCAGTGCCCTACGGGCAAGGACAACCCTTAATACGCAGTATTTT.

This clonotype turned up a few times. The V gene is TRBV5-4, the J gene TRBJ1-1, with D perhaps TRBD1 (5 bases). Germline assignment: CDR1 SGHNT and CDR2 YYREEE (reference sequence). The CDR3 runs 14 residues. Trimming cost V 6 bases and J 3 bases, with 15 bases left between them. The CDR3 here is CASTFWGEDTEAFF. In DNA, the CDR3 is TGTGCCAGCACCTTCTGGGGGGAGGACACTGAAGCTTTCTTT.

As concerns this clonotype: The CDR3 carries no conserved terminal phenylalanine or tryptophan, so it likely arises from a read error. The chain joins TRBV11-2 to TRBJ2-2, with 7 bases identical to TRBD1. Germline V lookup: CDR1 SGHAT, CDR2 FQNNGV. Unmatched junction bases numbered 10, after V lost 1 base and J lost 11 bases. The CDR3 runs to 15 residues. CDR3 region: CASSLVQGHTVELFL. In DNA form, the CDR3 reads TGTGCCAGCAGCTTAGTACAGGGGCACACCGTTGAGCTGTTTCTT.